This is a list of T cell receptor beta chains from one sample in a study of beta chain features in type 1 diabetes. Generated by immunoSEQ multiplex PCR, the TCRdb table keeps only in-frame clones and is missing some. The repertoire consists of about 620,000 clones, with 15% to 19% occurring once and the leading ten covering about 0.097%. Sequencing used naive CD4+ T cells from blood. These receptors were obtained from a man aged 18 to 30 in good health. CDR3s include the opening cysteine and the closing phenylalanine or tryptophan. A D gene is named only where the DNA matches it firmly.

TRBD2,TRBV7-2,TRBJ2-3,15,CASSSGTSGGGTQYF
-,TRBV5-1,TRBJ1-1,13,CASSYRQSSEAFF
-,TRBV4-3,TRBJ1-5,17,CASSQDRAGYINQPQHF
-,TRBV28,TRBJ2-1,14,CASSFPSSNNEQFF
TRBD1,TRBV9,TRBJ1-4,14,CASSIQGCRRKLFF
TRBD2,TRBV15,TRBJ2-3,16,CATSRDGRIWTDTQYF
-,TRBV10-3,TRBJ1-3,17,CATHQGLPDHSGNTIYF
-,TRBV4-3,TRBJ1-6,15,CASSQAGHYNSPLHF
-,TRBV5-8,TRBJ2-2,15,CASSLRTAGTGELFF
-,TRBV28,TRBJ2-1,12,CASSYGYNEQFF
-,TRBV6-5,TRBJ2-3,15,CASSAQGRGTDTQYF
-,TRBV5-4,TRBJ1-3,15,CASSTLQDSGNTIYF
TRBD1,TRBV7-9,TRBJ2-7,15,CASSPGTGRVPEQYF
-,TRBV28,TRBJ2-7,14,CASSFDQGTYEQYF
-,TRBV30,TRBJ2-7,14,CAWSVYFLGYEQYF
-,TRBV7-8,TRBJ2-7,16,CASSLRAGDNSYEQYF
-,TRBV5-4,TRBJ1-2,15,CASSFRTGVSYGYTF
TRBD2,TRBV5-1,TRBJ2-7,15,CASSLGGSGSYEQYF
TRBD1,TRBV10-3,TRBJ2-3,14,CAISKGQGEDTQYF
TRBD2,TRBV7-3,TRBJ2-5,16,CASSSLAGGPQETQYF
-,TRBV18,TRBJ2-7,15,CASSLSTDGTYEQYF
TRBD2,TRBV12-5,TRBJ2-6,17,CASGPREGRSGANVLTF
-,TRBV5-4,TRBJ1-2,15,CASSARGTGVDGYTF
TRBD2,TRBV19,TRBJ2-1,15,CASNPASGRYNEQFF
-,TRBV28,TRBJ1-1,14,CASSSPKRGTEAFF
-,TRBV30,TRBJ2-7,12,CAWTAGTNEQYF
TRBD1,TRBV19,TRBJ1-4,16,CASSIAVTGATEKLFF
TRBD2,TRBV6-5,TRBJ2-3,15,CASSYGGGGTDTQYF
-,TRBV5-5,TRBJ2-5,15,CASSLVLGRGRTQYF
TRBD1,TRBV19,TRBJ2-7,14,CASSRTGEGYEQYF
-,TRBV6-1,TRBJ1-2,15,CASNEEGGINYGYTF
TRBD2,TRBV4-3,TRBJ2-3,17,CASSLSAPSGATDTQYF
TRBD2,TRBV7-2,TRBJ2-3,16,CASSFGTSGRGDTQYF
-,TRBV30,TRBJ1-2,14,CAWRGARERYGYTF
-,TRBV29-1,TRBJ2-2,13,CSARYRNTGELFF
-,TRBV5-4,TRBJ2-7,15,CASSLAPSATYEQYF
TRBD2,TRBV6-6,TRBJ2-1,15,CASILPAGGYNEQFF
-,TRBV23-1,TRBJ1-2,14,CASSQSGENYGYTF
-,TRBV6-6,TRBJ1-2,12,CASTRQAYGYTF
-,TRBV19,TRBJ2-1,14,CASRYSGPGNEQFF
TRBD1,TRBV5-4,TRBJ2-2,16,CASSLLSGTGSGELFF
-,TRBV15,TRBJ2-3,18,CATSSRDVKLGSTDTQYF
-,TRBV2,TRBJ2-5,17,CASSGTARWRVQETQYF
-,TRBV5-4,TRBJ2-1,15,CASSLGVRQDNEQFF
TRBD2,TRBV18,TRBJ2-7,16,CASSPPFGLGPYEQYF
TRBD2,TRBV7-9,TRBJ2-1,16,CASSSKGLAFTNEQFF